These 18 T cell receptor beta chains were all obtained from the same sample, sequenced in a study of metastatic and nonmetastatic thyroid tumors. Each patient came to thyroid surgery without any prior treatment (of any kind). With MiXCR, TCRdb reprocessed the PCR reads. In the table there are tens of thousands of clones, 20% of which are singletons. Material: blood. Receptor source: a female donor with papillary thyroid cancer or a benign thyroid nodule (not recorded which). Some clones in this sample may be carry-over from other donors' samples.

The chain couples TRBV5-1 to TRBJ2-5; TRBD1 or TRBD2 may be the D gene (5 bases each). V was cut by 0 bases and J by 7 bases, with 10 bases left in between. CDR3 size: 13 residues. CDR1 and CDR2 (germline): SGHRS, YFSETQ. CDR3: CASSLGQRGTQYF. CDR3 DNA sequence: TGCGCCAGCAGCTTGGGGCAGAGGGGGACCCAGTACTTC.

This clone was counted at least ten times. CDR3 loop: CSARDYVNARGGPPSREQYF. CDR3 sequence (DNA): TGCAGTGCTAGAGACTACGTAAACGCCCGGGGAGGGCCCCCTTCGCGCGAGCAGTACTTC. V and J are TRBV20-1 and TRBJ2-7; 7 nucleotides line up with TRBD2. Trimming took 0 bases from V and 6 from J; bases not matched to a gene: 26. The CDR3 is 20 amino acids. Per the germline V gene, CDR1 is DFQATT and CDR2 is SNEGSKA (reference sequence).

This clone was counted a few times. This rearrangement joins TRBV30 to TRBJ1-2; D unresolved. Germline V CDR1 and CDR2: GTSNPN, SVGIG (reference sequence). V shed 4 bases and J shed 5 bases, with 20 bases lying between them. The length of the CDR3 is 15 residues. The CDR3 sequence: CAWTPGSSRPYGYTF. CDR3 in DNA: TGTGCCTGGACCCCTGGGTCTTCTCGTCCATATGGCTACACCTTC.

V is TRBV9 and J is TRBJ2-1; D tentatively reads TRBD1 or TRBD2 (5 bases each). Germline lookup yields CDR1 SGDLS and CDR2 YYNGEE. CDR3 size: 15 residues. Trimming pared 4 bases from V and 4 bases from J, leaving 15 bases between. Here the CDR3 DNA reads TGTGCCAGCAGCATTGGGGGTCTCAGTTACAATGAGCAGTTCTTC. This gives the protein CASSIGGLSYNEQFF.

This chain links TRBV20-1 with TRBJ1-1; 7 bases are shared with TRBD1. Germline V gene data show CDR1 as DFQATT and CDR2 as SNEGSKA (reference sequence). With V trimmed by 6 bases and J by 2 bases, 9 bases remained unmatched. The CDR3 loop spans 14 amino acids. The CDR3 spells CSAIQRTGNTEAFF. The CDR3 nucleotides read TGCAGTGCAATCCAAAGGACAGGAAACACTGAAGCTTTCTTT.

This chain uses TRBV19 with TRBJ2-3, with D possibly matching TRBD1 (6 bases). This CDR3 has 15 amino acids. Germline loops: CDR1 LNHDA, CDR2 SQIVND (reference sequence). Trimming took off 9 bases at V and 6 bases at J, with 22 bases between the two ends. The CDR3 region has the DNA TGTGCCAGCTCGGACAGACCAGGTACACAGGATACGCAGTATTTT. Its protein is CASSDRPGTQDTQYF.

J is TRBJ1-1 and V is TRBV20-1; 8 bases map to TRBD1. Germline values: CDR1 DFQATT, CDR2 SNEGSKA (reference sequence). CDR3 length: 12 amino acids. V gave up 5 bases and J gave up 5 bases; unmatched junction bases: 4. Written as DNA, the CDR3 is TGCAGTGCTTCAGGGGGCTGGACTGAAGCTTTCTTT. It specifies CSASGGWTEAFF.

As for this clone: At one end the junction does not follow the germline gene, possibly because of a read error. The same CDR3 arises from other DNA sequences in this sample as well. The rearrangement links TRBV9 to TRBJ1-2; TRBD1 matches 9 bases. CDR1 SGDLS and CDR2 YYNGEE come from the germline V gene. The CDR3 loop spans 15 amino acids. The CDR3 nucleotides read TGCGCCAGCAGCGTAGGGGGGACAGGGAACTATGGCTACACCTTC. Its translation is CASSVGGTGNYGYTF.

This clone was seen a few times. The chain is built from TRBV28 and TRBJ1-1; D unclear. Looked up from germline, CDR1 is MDHEN and CDR2 is SYDVKM. V gave up 6 bases and J gave up 1 base, with 9 bases separating them. The CDR3 contains 13 residues. This CDR3 is CASSPTKNTEAFF. DNA for the CDR3: TGTGCCAGCAGCCCTACCAAGAACACTGAAGCTTTCTTT.

At least ten counts were recorded for this clone. The chain recombines TRBV27 with TRBJ1-1; D unresolved. Germline assignment: CDR1 MNHEY and CDR2 SMNVEV (reference sequence). The CDR3 loop spans 13 amino acids. Trimming pared 6 bases from V and 8 bases from J, leaving 16 bases between. The CDR3 DNA reads TGTGCCAGCAGCCGACGTGTGCAGAGCGAAGCTTTCTTT. It encodes CASSRRVQSEAFF.

This clone was recorded at least ten times. The V call is TRBV30, the J call TRBJ2-2; TRBD1 might be the D (5 bases). Germline CDR1 and CDR2: GTSNPN and SVGIG (reference sequence). The CDR3 spans 13 residues. V dropped 0 bases and J dropped 8 bases, with 10 bases sitting between them. This CDR3 is CAWSVAGPGELFF. CDR3 DNA: TGTGCCTGGAGTGTAGCAGGGCCAGGGGAGCTGTTTTTT.

This chain connects TRBV5-1 to TRBJ1-2, with unresolved D. Trimming removed 4 bases at V and 0 bases at J, with 4 bases between. Germline CDR1 and CDR2: SGHRS and YFSETQ. This CDR3 contains 12 residues. This CDR3 reads CASSLSNYGYTF. CDR3 DNA: TGCGCCAGCAGCCTTTCTAACTATGGCTACACCTTC. Using reference TRBV5-1 and TRBJ1-2 for the parts outside the CDR3, the full variable domain is KAGVTQTPRYLIKTRGQQVTLSCSPISGHRSVSWYQQTPGQGLQFLFEYFSETQRNKGNFPGRFSGRQFSNSRSEMNVSTLELGDSALYLCASSLSNYGYTFGSGTRLTVV.

CDR3 region: CAWSPPGSEGSGANVLTF. The CDR3 bases are TGTGCCTGGAGCCCCCCTGGCAGCGAGGGCTCTGGGGCCAACGTCCTGACTTTC. The chain carries TRBV30 and TRBJ2-6; TRBD2 is a possible D gene (5 bases). CDR1 and CDR2 from the germline V gene are GTSNPN and SVGIG (reference sequence). Trimming cost V 3 bases and J 0 bases, with 18 bases left between them. There are 18 residues in the CDR3.

This clone was picked up many times. V and J are TRBV7-9 and TRBJ1-3; no reliable D call. The V end was cut by 2 bases, the J end by 0 bases, with 8 bases between. The CDR3 runs 15 residues. Germline CDR1 is SEHNR and CDR2 is FQNEAQ (reference sequence). CDR3 in amino acids: CASSLPLGSGNTIYF. CDR3 coding DNA: TGTGCCAGCAGCTTACCTCTGGGCTCTGGAAACACCATATATTTT.

As concerns this clone: In the same sample, other DNA sequences code for this CDR3. V is TRBV20-1 and J is TRBJ1-1; TRBD1 matches 7 bases. The CDR3 is 14 residues long. Germline CDR1 reads DFQATT; CDR2 reads SNEGSKA (reference sequence). V dropped 5 bases and J dropped 3; count of bases not matched to a gene: 9. In nucleotides, the CDR3 is TGCAGTGCTTACCCGACAGGGTCTGACACTGAAGCTTTCTTT. It codes for CSAYPTGSDTEAFF.

This clone was detected ten times or more. This chain joins TRBV20-1 and TRBJ2-1; 8 positions match TRBD2. The ends lost 8 bases at V and 4 bases at J; junction bases unmatched: 13. Germline values: CDR1 DFQATT, CDR2 SNEGSKA (reference sequence). The CDR3 has 15 amino acids. CDR3: CSPTSSGGEYNEQFF. The CDR3 region has the DNA TGCAGTCCCACAAGCAGCGGGGGTGAATACAATGAGCAGTTCTTC.

This clone was seen only a few times. This chain links TRBV5-6 with TRBJ1-5; D remains unclear. The CDR3 contains 18 residues. Germline values: CDR1 SGHDT, CDR2 YYEEEE. V lost 2 bases to trimming and J lost 3 bases, with 21 bases between them. In DNA form, the CDR3 reads TGTGCCAGCAGCTTCACAGTGGGAGCCACCAATTCCAATCAGCCCCAGCATTTT. This gives the protein CASSFTVGATNSNQPQHF.

This clone has at least ten counts. V usage is TRBV13 and J usage is TRBJ1-1, with 7 bases matching TRBD1. Germline values: CDR1 PRHDT, CDR2 FYEKMQ (reference sequence). V dropped 5 bases and J dropped 1; count of bases not matched to a gene: 7. The CDR3 covers 15 residues. The CDR3 DNA reads TGTGCCAGCAGCGCCTCGACAGGGCAGAACACTGAAGCTTTCTTT. It translates to CASSASTGQNTEAFF. Full variable domain (outside the CDR3, taken from reference TRBV13 and TRBJ1-1): AAGVIQSPRHLIKEKRETATLKCYPIPRHDTVYWYQQGPGQDPQFLISFYEKMQSDKGSIPDRFSAQQFSDYHSELNMSSLELGDSALYFCASSASTGQNTEAFFGQGTRLTVV.